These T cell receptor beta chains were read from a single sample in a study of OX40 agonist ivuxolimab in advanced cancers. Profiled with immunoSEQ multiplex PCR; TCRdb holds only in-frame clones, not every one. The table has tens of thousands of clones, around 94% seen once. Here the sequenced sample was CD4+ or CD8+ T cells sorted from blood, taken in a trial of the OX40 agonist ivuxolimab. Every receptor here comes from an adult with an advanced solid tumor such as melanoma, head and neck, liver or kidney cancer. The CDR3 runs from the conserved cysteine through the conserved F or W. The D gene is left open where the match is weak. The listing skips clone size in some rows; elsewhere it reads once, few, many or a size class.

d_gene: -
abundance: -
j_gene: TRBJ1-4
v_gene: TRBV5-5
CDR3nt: TGTGCCAGCAGCTTAAGAGACGAAAAACTGTTTTTT
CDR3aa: CASSLRDEKLFF

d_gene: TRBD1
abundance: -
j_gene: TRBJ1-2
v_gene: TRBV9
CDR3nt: TGTGCCAGCAGCGTCCGACAGGGTGATGGCTACACCTTC
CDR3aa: CASSVRQGDGYTF

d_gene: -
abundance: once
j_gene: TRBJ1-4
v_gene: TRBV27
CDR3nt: TGTGCCAGCAGGAAAGATAGAGTTAATGAAAAACTGTTTTTT
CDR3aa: CASRKDRVNEKLFF

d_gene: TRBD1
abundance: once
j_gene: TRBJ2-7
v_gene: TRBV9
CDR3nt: TGTGCCAGCAGTTGGGGACAGGGGGACTACGAGCAGTACTTC
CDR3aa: CASSWGQGDYEQYF

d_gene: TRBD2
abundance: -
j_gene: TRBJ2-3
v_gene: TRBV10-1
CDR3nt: TGCGCCACCTTAGCGGGAGGGGCAGATACGCAGTATTTT
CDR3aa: CATLAGGADTQYF

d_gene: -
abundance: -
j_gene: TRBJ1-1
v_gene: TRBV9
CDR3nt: TGTGCCAGCAGCTCAAACCACGGAGGCACTGAAGCTTTCTTT
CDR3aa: CASSSNHGGTEAFF

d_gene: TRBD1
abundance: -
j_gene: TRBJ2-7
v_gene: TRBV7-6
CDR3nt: TGTGCCAGCAGCCCAGGACAGGGTGTCGAGCAGTACTTC
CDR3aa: CASSPGQGVEQYF

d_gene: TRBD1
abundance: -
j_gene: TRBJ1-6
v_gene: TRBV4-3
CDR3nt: TGCGCCAGCAGCCGAAACAGGGGGTCGGGCGATTCACCCCTCCACTTT
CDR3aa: CASSRNRGSGDSPLHF

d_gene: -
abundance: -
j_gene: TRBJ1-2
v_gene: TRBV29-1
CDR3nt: TGCAGCGTTGAAGATGCAGACAACCCGGGCTATGGCTACACCTTC
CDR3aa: CSVEDADNPGYGYTF

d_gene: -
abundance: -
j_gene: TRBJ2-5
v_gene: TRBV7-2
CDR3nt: TGTGCCAGCAGCCCGAGTCGGATTATCCAAGAGACCCAGTACTTC
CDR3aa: CASSPSRIIQETQYF

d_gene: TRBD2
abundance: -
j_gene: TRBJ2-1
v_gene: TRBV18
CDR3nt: TGTGCCAGCTCACCCCCCGGGACTAGCGGGGTCTACAATGAGCAGTTCTTC
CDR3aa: CASSPPGTSGVYNEQFF

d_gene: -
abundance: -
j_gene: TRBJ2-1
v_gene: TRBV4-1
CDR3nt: TGCGCCAGCAGCCAAGATAACTGGGGGCCGGGGAATGAGCAGTTCTTC
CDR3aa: CASSQDNWGPGNEQFF

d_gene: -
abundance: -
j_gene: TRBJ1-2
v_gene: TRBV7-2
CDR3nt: TGTGCCAGCAGCCCCCCATCATGGGGGGCGGGCTATGGCTACACCTTC
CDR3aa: CASSPPSWGAGYGYTF

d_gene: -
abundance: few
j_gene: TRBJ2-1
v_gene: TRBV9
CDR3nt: TGTGCCAGCAGCGTAGGCCTAGGTGTGTCCTACAATGAGCAGTTCTTC
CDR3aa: CASSVGLGVSYNEQFF

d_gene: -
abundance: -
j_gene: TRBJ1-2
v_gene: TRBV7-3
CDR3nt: TGTGCCAGCAGCTTGGGGGGCAATTCGCCCTATGGCTACACCTTC
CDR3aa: CASSLGGNSPYGYTF

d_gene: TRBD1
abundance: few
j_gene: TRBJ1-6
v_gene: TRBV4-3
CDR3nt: TGCGCCAGCAGCCAAGAGAGGGGGCTCCCCCCTAATTCACCCCTCCACTTT
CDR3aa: CASSQERGLPPNSPLHF

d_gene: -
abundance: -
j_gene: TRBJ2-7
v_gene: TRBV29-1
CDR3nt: TGCAGCGTTGAGGGTGGTAGCGTGACCTCCTACGAGCAGTACTTC
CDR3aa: CSVEGGSVTSYEQYF

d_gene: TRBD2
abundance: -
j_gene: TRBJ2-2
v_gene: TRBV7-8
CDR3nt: TGTGCCAGCAGCTTAAGGCTAGCGGGGGCGATTACCGGGGAGCTGTTTTTT
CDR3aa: CASSLRLAGAITGELFF

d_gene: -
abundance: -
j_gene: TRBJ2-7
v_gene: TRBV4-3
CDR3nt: TGCGCCAGCAGCCAAGAGCCACAGCTTAACTACGAGCAGTACTTC
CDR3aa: CASSQEPQLNYEQYF

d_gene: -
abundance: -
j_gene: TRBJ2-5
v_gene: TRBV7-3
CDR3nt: TGTGCCAGCGGGTCTCCAAAGGGGGTCGGAGGGTACCAAGAGACCCAGTACTTC
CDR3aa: CASGSPKGVGGYQETQYF

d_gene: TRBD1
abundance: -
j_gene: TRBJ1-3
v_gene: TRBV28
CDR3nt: TGTGCCAGCAGCCAGACAGGGCTAGGAAACACCATATATTTT
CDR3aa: CASSQTGLGNTIYF

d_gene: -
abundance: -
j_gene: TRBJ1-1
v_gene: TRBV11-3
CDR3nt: TGTGCCAGCAGCTTAGAAGGACGGCAGGACGGAGCTTTCTTT
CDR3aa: CASSLEGRQDGAFF

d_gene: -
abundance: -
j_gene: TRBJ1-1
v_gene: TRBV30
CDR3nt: TGTGCCTGGAGTGTAGGGGGGGCGAACACTGAAGCTTTCTTT
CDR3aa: CAWSVGGANTEAFF

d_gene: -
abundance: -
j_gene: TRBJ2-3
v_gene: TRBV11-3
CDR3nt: TGTGCCAGCAGCTTACTTCGGGGAGATACGCAGTATTTT
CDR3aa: CASSLLRGDTQYF

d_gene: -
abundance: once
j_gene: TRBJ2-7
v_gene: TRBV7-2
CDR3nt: TGTGCCAGCAGCTCTTGGGGGACGGGATACGAGCAGTACTTC
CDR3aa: CASSSWGTGYEQYF

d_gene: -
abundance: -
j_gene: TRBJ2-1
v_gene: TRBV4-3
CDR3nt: TGCGCCAGCAGCCAAGAGGCTAGCGCCACCTACAATGAGCAGTTCTTC
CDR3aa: CASSQEASATYNEQFF

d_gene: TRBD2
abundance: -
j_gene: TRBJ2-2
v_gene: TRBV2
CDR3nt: TGTGCCACCTACCGGACTAGCGGGACCAACACCGGGGAGCTGTTTTTT
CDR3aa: CATYRTSGTNTGELFF

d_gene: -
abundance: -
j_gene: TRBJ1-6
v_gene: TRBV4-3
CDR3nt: TGCGCCAGCAGCCCAGGGACGGGGGAAGTCTATAATTCACCCCTCCACTTT
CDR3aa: CASSPGTGEVYNSPLHF

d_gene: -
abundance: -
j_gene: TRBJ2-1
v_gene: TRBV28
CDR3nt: TGTGCCAGCAGTCCGCAGCGGGCCTACAATGAGCAGTTCTTC
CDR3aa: CASSPQRAYNEQFF

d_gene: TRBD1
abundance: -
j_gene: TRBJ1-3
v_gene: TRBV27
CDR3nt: TGTGCCAGCGCCCCCGGACAGGGCTCTGGAAACACCATATATTTT
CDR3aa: CASAPGQGSGNTIYF

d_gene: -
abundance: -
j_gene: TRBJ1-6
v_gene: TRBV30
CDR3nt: TGTGCCTGGAGGCTGGCGCCCTATAATTCACCCCTCCACTTT
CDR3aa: CAWRLAPYNSPLHF

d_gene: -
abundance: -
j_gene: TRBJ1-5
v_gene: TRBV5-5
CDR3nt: TGTGCCAGCAGCGCAGCAGCCAGGGTGGGCAATCAGCCCCAGCATTTT
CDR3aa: CASSAAARVGNQPQHF

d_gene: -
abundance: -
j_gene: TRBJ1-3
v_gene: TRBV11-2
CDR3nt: TGTGCCAGCAGCCCGGACAGCCCTCGTAATGGAAACACCATATATTTT
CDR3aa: CASSPDSPRNGNTIYF

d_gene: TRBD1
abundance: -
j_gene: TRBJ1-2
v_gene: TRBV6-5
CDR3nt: TGTGCCAGCAGTTTTCGACAGGGGTTTCCTGGCTACACCTTC
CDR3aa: CASSFRQGFPGYTF

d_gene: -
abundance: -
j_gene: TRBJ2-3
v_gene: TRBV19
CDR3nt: TGTGCCAGTAGTATAGATTGGGGGGCCAACACAGATACGCAGTATTTT
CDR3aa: CASSIDWGANTDTQYF